A selection of T cell receptor beta chains follows, all from one sample in a study of shared T cell receptors in the human thymus. Clones were sequenced by immunoSEQ multiplex PCR, and TCRdb holds only the in-frame ones, with some missing. The sample holds 600,000 to 900,000 clones, over 75% seen once. These data also formed part of another study, on human thymus T cells.

The sample was thymocytes. The receptor source for this set is a girl less than two years old with a congenital heart defect. CDR3s include the opening cysteine and the closing phenylalanine or tryptophan. The D gene is left open where the match is weak. Clone size is shown for a subset of rows, as once, few, many or a class of expanded clone.

abundance	v_gene	d_gene	j_gene	CDR3aa	CDR3nt
.	TRBV4-1	TRBD1	TRBJ1-5	CASSQDGDRPQHF	TGCGCCAGCAGCCAAGATGGGGACAGGCCCCAGCATTTT
.	TRBV5-1	TRBD2	TRBJ2-5	CASSPSGGAGETQYF	TGCGCCAGCAGCCCCAGCGGGGGGGCCGGGGAGACCCAGTACTTC
.	TRBV5-1	TRBD1	TRBJ2-3	CASSPRRDRGGTDTQYF	TGCGCCAGCAGCCCGCGGAGGGACAGGGGAGGTACAGATACGCAGTATTTT
.	TRBV25-1	TRBD2	TRBJ2-5	CASSVEVSGDQETQYF	TGTGCCAGCAGTGTGGAAGTTAGCGGGGACCAAGAGACCCAGTACTTC
.	TRBV7-6	TRBD1	TRBJ1-1	CASSPPGQGLPEAFF	TGTGCCAGCAGCCCCCCGGGACAGGGGCTCCCTGAAGCTTTCTTT
.	TRBV5-1	TRBD1	TRBJ2-3	CASSLARTGAGDTQYF	TGCGCCAGCAGCTTGGCCCGGACAGGGGCTGGGGATACGCAGTATTTT
.	TRBV5-1	.	TRBJ1-1	CASSLDRLNTEAFF	TGCGCCAGCAGCCTCGACAGGTTGAACACTGAAGCTTTCTTT
.	TRBV4-2	.	TRBJ2-5	CASSQVVASFAQETQYF	TGTGCCAGCAGCCAAGTGGTGGCTTCATTCGCTCAAGAGACCCAGTACTTC
.	TRBV29-1	.	TRBJ2-7	CSVLEEVGYEQYF	TGCAGCGTCCTGGAGGAAGTTGGGTACGAGCAGTACTTC
.	TRBV25-1	.	TRBJ2-5	CASSESNSTQETQYF	TGTGCCAGCAGTGAATCGAACAGCACCCAAGAGACCCAGTACTTC
.	TRBV4-1	TRBD1	TRBJ1-2	CASRGTGGYGYTF	TGCGCCAGCAGGGGGACAGGGGGTTATGGCTACACCTTC
.	TRBV10-1	.	TRBJ2-1	CASSESSGSPTKPYNEQFF	TGCGCCAGCAGTGAGTCGTCGGGGAGCCCCACCAAACCCTACAATGAGCAGTTCTTC
.	TRBV27	TRBD1	TRBJ1-1	CASSLDRGRPEAFF	TGTGCCAGCAGTTTAGACAGGGGGAGGCCTGAAGCTTTCTTT
few	TRBV11-2	TRBD1	TRBJ2-3	CASSPGPGQAETDTQYF	TGTGCCAGCAGCCCTGGGCCCGGACAGGCCGAGACAGATACGCAGTATTTT
.	TRBV5-1	TRBD1	TRBJ1-2	CASSGRDRPNYGYTF	TGCGCCAGCAGCGGACGGGACAGACCTAACTATGGCTACACCTTC
.	TRBV27	TRBD2	TRBJ2-7	CASSSSGGAIWEQYF	TGTGCCAGCTCCTCGAGCGGGGGGGCAATATGGGAGCAGTACTTC
.	TRBV19	.	TRBJ2-4	CASSDKFLAKNIQYF	TGTGCCAGTAGTGACAAGTTTTTAGCCAAAAACATTCAGTACTTC
.	TRBV14	TRBD2	TRBJ2-7	CASSQDASGGSYEQYF	TGTGCCAGCAGCCAAGATGCTAGCGGGGGCTCCTACGAGCAGTACTTC
once	TRBV7-8	TRBD1	TRBJ2-7	CASSLTGGLSPGLEQYF	TGTGCCAGCAGCCTAACAGGGGGTCTTAGCCCGGGGCTGGAGCAGTACTTC
.	TRBV28	.	TRBJ2-6	CASSNSSGANVLTF	TGTGCCAGCAGTAACAGCTCTGGGGCCAACGTCCTGACTTTC
.	TRBV15	.	TRBJ1-3	CATSRAKGGPSLSGNTIYF	TGTGCCACCAGCAGAGCCAAAGGGGGTCCCTCCTTATCTGGAAACACCATATATTTT
.	TRBV27	TRBD2	TRBJ2-5	CASSLSGSGGAEETQYF	TGTGCCAGCAGTTTAAGCGGTAGCGGGGGGGCGGAGGAGACCCAGTACTTC
few	TRBV15	.	TRBJ1-6	CATSRRPHTGQNSPLHF	TGTGCCACCAGCAGACGCCCCCACACAGGGCAGAATTCACCCCTCCACTTT
.	TRBV5-6	.	TRBJ2-3	CASSISRDISTDTQYF	TGTGCCAGCAGCATCTCCCGGGACATAAGCACAGATACGCAGTATTTT
.	TRBV27	.	TRBJ1-1	CASRSQRAGPEAFF	TGTGCCAGCAGAAGTCAGCGGGCAGGGCCTGAAGCTTTCTTT